The next 21 T cell receptor beta chains were all read from a single sample in a study of blood T cells in healthy people across ages (dated by TCRdb to the mid-2010s). Library prep was done by 5' RACE. Data came from an Illumina HiSeq 2500. A second roughly 7 to 11 cycle PCR used a sample-barcoded 5' primer and a J-beta primer mix. TCRdb reanalyzed the raw reads on its own, using fastp at Q25 for trimming and MiXCR for clone calling, and kept in-frame beta chains. A single entry per CDR3 protein holds the most common genes and DNA from its merged rows. The sample contains 850,000 or so distinct CDR3 sequences, roughly 26% of them found a single time. The top ten constitute about 18% of the sample. Sequencing was done on a sample of blood. The origin of the receptors is a woman older than 75 in good health.

The chain couples TRBV5-5 to TRBJ2-7, with TRBD1 matching 10 bases. The CDR3 runs 15 residues. Trimming at V came to 4 bases and at J to 3 bases, leaving 7 bases not matched to a gene. Germline-derived CDR1 and CDR2 are SGHKS and YYEKEE (reference sequence). The CDR3: CASSKQGQGNYEQYF. The CDR3 region has the DNA TGTGCCAGCAGCAAACAGGGACAGGGGAACTACGAGCAGTACTTC. The full variable domain, completed using reference TRBV5-5 and TRBJ2-7, is DAGVTQSPTHLIKTRGQQVTLRCSPISGHKSVSWYQQVLGQGPQFIFQYYEKEERGRGNFPDRFSARQFPNYSSELNVNALLLGDSALYLCASSKQGQGNYEQYFGPGTRLTVT.

This clonotype occurred many times. The rearrangement uses TRBV6-6 and TRBJ2-1; 11 bases agree with TRBD2. With V trimmed by 2 bases and J by 8 bases, 8 bases remained unmatched. Per the germline V gene, CDR1 is MNHNY and CDR2 is SVGAGI (reference sequence). This CDR3 is built from 16 residues. CDR3 loop: CASSYVSGGGVYEQFF. The CDR3 DNA reads TGTGCCAGCAGTTACGTTAGCGGGGGGGGCGTTTATGAGCAGTTCTTC.

The V gene is TRBV7-2, the J gene TRBJ2-3; TRBD2 matches at 12 bases. This CDR3 is 16 amino acids long. Germline V gives CDR1 SGHTA, CDR2 FQGNSA. With V trimmed by 5 bases and J by 4 bases, 7 bases remained unmatched. CDR3 region: CASSLRTSGTSDTQYF. In DNA form, the CDR3 reads TGTGCCAGCAGCCTCCGGACTAGCGGGACGTCAGATACGCAGTATTTT.

In this sample, this clonotype turned up a few times. V gene TRBV19 combines with J gene TRBJ2-1; D remains ambiguous. The CDR3 spans 13 residues. Germline values: CDR1 LNHDA, CDR2 SQIVND (reference sequence). V lost 2 bases and J lost 4, with 6 bases in between. This chain's CDR3 is CASSIMAYNEQFF. In nucleotides, the CDR3 is TGTGCCAGTAGTATAATGGCATACAATGAGCAGTTCTTC.

This clonotype came up many times. The genes are TRBV15 and TRBJ2-1, with a tentative D call TRBD1 (5 bases). V was shortened by 1 base and J by 10 bases, with 14 bases between the two germline ends. The CDR3 is made up of 14 amino acids. CDR1 LNHNV and CDR2 YYDKDF come from the germline V gene (reference sequence). The CDR3 DNA sequence: TGTGCCACCAGCAGAGTAGACAGACATTGGGAGCAGTTCTTC. The encoded protein is CATSRVDRHWEQFF.

This clonotype has ten or more counts. The V gene is TRBV20-1, the J gene TRBJ2-3, with a tentative D call TRBD1 (5 bases). Germline CDR1 DFQATT, CDR2 SNEGSKA (reference sequence). Trimming removed 1 base at V and 0 bases at J, with 11 bases between. The CDR3 is made up of 15 amino acids. The CDR3, as DNA: TGCAGTGCTAGAGGTACAGGAACAAGCACAGATACGCAGTATTTT. Amino acids: CSARGTGTSTDTQYF.

This clonotype occurred many times. The V and J genes are TRBV6-6 and TRBJ2-7; D perhaps matches TRBD1 (5 bases). Germline V gives CDR1 MNHNY, CDR2 SVGAGI (reference sequence). V was trimmed by 0 bases and J by 5 bases, leaving 11 bases between them. CDR3 length equals 14 residues. The CDR3 loop reads CASSYSVGANEQYF. The CDR3 nucleotides read TGTGCCAGCAGTTACTCTGTAGGGGCCAACGAGCAGTACTTC.

The table lists this clonotype with many counts. The genes are TRBV5-1 and TRBJ2-1; 14 positions match TRBD2. Per germline, CDR1 SGHRS and CDR2 YFSETQ. The J segment lost 9 bases and the V segment lost 4 bases, leaving 6 bases of the junction unmatched. CDR3 length: 15 residues. Here the CDR3 reads CASSTGTSGGLEQFF. In DNA form, the CDR3 reads TGCGCCAGCAGCACGGGGACTAGCGGGGGACTTGAGCAGTTCTTC. Full variable domain (rest looked up from reference TRBV5-1 and TRBJ2-1): KAGVTQTPRYLIKTRGQQVTLSCSPISGHRSVSWYQQTPGQGLQFLFEYFSETQRNKGNFPGRFSGRQFSNSRSEMNVSTLELGDSALYLCASSTGTSGGLEQFFGPGTRLTVL.

Concerning this clonotype itself: A read error may be the cause here, since a much bigger clone is one base away. This chain connects TRBV24-1 to TRBJ2-3; 11 bases fit TRBD2. The CDR3 consists of 16 residues. Germline V gives CDR1 KGHDR, CDR2 SFDVKD. In nucleotides, the CDR3 is TGTGCCACCAGTGACAACGGACTAGCGGGTGCAGATACGCGGTATTTT. Translation gives CATSDNGLAGADTRYF.

This clonotype appeared a few times. The V gene is TRBV27, the J gene TRBJ1-4; 7 bases line up with TRBD1. CDR1 MNHEY and CDR2 SMNVEV come from the germline V gene (reference sequence). The V gene end was trimmed by 5 bases and the J gene end by 6 bases; junction bases not matched to a gene: 12. The CDR3 is 16 residues long. Here the CDR3 reads CASSRTTGVKDEKLFF. DNA of the CDR3: TGTGCCAGCAGTCGTACCACAGGGGTAAAAGATGAAAAACTGTTTTTT. The complete variable domain, with remaining parts taken from reference TRBV27 and TRBJ1-4, reads EAQVTQNPRYLITVTGKKLTVTCSQNMNHEYMSWYRQDPGLGLRQIYYSMNVEVTDKGDVPEGYKVSRKEKRNFPLILESPSPNQTSLYFCASSRTTGVKDEKLFFGSGTQLSVL.

A note on this clonotype: Given a much more abundant clone one base away, this may be a read error. The chain has TRBV7-2 and TRBJ2-5; tentative D call: TRBD1 (6 bases). The germline V gene has CDR1 SGHTA and CDR2 FQGNSA. This CDR3 spans 14 amino acids. Trimming removed 5 bases at V and 11 bases at J, with 21 bases between. CDR3 DNA sequence: TGTGCCAGCAGCCCAGGGGTGCCGGGCAATGAGCAGTACTTC. Encoded protein: CASSPGVPGNEQYF.

The sample holds a few counts of this clonotype. With a much larger clone just one base away, this may be a read error. The gene calls are TRBV12-3 or TRBV12-4 and TRBJ1-1; D perhaps matches TRBD1 (5 bases). The CDR3 is made up of 13 amino acids. The CDR3 nucleotides are TGTGTCAGCAGTCTGACAGAGAACACTGAAGCTTTCTTT. It is translated as CVSSLTENTEAFF.

This chain connects TRBV3-1 to TRBJ2-1; TRBD1 is a possible D gene (6 bases). The V end lost 5 bases, the J end lost 12 bases, and 23 bases lay between the germline ends. Germline V gene lookup returns CDR1 LGHDT and CDR2 YNNKEL (reference sequence). The CDR3 is 15 amino acids. In DNA form, the CDR3 reads TGTGCCAGCAGCACACGCTACAGGGATGGGGGTGGGCAGTTCTTC. It specifies CASSTRYRDGGGQFF.

V and J are TRBV25-1 and TRBJ2-3; D may correspond to TRBD1 or TRBD2 (5 bases each). The CDR3 covers 17 residues. The germline V gene has CDR1 MGHDK and CDR2 SYGVNS. Between the trimmed V and J ends, which lost 8 bases and 5 bases, there was a span of 26 bases. The CDR3 loop is CASALNKAGAQVDTQYF. The CDR3 DNA sequence: TGTGCCAGCGCCCTTAATAAGGCCGGGGCGCAGGTAGATACGCAGTATTTT. The complete variable domain, with remaining parts taken from reference TRBV25-1 and TRBJ2-3, reads EADIYQTPRYLVIGTGKKITLECSQTMGHDKMYWYQQDPGMELHLIHYSYGVNSTEKGDLSSESTVSRIRTEHFPLTLESARPSHTSQYLCASALNKAGAQVDTQYFGPGTRLTVL.

V gene TRBV2 combines with J gene TRBJ1-2, with TRBD1 matching over 8 bases. The germline CDR1 and CDR2 sequences are SNHLY and FYNNEI. Trimming removed 7 bases from V and 7 bases from J; junction bases left unmatched: 14. The CDR3 is 15 amino acids. Written as DNA, the CDR3 is TGTGCCAGCATCCTCTCGGGACAGGTTAATGGTGGCTACACCTTC. It codes for CASILSGQVNGGYTF.

On this clonotype itself: A single base separates this from a much larger clone, so it may be a read error. J is TRBJ2-1 and V is TRBV14; 8 bases fit TRBD2. The germline V gene has CDR1 SGHDN and CDR2 FVKESK. The length of the CDR3 is 13 residues. This CDR3 is CVSTKAGAGEQFF. The CDR3 region has the DNA TGTGTCAGCACCAAAGCGGGGGCAGGTGAGCAGTTCTTC.

This clonotype was recorded at least ten times. J is TRBJ1-1 and V is TRBV10-3, with D uncertain. Germline V gene lookup returns CDR1 ENHRY and CDR2 SYGVKD. The CDR3 has 12 residues. V dropped 4 bases and J dropped 2 bases, with 5 bases sitting between them. CDR3: CAISAVNTEAFF. Here the CDR3 DNA reads TGTGCCATCAGTGCAGTTAACACTGAAGCTTTCTTT.

This clonotype was picked up many times. The rearrangement links TRBV10-3 to TRBJ2-7; D ambiguous. Germline V gene sequence: CDR1 ENHRY, CDR2 SYGVKD. The length of the CDR3 is 11 residues. V lost 10 bases to trimming and J lost 5 bases, with 12 bases between them. This CDR3 is CATGEMDEQYF. The CDR3 nucleotides are TGTGCCACCGGAGAGATGGACGAGCAGTACTTC.

This chain connects TRBV7-2 to TRBJ2-2; D perhaps matches TRBD1 (6 bases). The germline gives CDR1 SGHTA, CDR2 FQGNSA. Trimming pared 5 bases from V and 3 bases from J, leaving 22 bases between. The CDR3 is 18 residues long. DNA of the CDR3: TGTGCCAGCAGCCCTTATGGCCTGACAGGTCAAGACACCGGGGAGCTGTTTTTT. Translation gives CASSPYGLTGQDTGELFF.

This clonotype was detected only a few times. The rearrangement links TRBV7-2 to TRBJ1-2; D is undetermined. The CDR3 is made up of 13 amino acids. V shed 4 bases and J shed 6 bases, with 12 bases lying between them. CDR1 is SGHTA and CDR2 is FQGNSA in the germline V gene. The CDR3 DNA reads as TGTGCCAGCAGCTGGGCCCCGGGGAATGGCTACACCTTC. It specifies CASSWAPGNGYTF.

V gene TRBV10-2 combines with J gene TRBJ1-1, with a possible D match to TRBD1 (5 bases). The CDR3 is made up of 14 amino acids. V dropped 6 bases and J dropped 1 base, with 12 bases sitting between them. Germline-derived CDR1 and CDR2 are WSHSY and SAAADI. Written as DNA, the CDR3 is TGCGCCAGCAGGTTCAGGGAGGAGAACACTGAAGCTTTCTTT. Translated, it gives CASRFREENTEAFF.